The present TCR beta chain was sequenced within a study of post-analysis software for immune sequencing data. General study findings and limits: Strong co-clustering by F measure linked samples that shared a preparation batch. In patients, TRBV5-6, TRBV5-1 and TRBV20-1 belonged to five TRBV segments found more frequently than in controls. There was significantly lower normalized Chao1 diversity in multiple sclerosis patients than in controls.

TCR beta libraries were prepared from cDNA with unique molecular identifiers. Input populations of about 1 to 11 million T cells gave rise to roughly 500,000 cDNA molecules. TCRdb re-called the PCR reads with MiXCR, one entry per CDR3 protein. Counted here are about 540,000 distinct CDR3 sequences, around 31% occurring once; the ten biggest clones make up around 6.1%. Details on this clonotype: The antigen is undetermined.

The V gene's germline CDR1 is SGHRS and CDR2 YFSETQ. The CDR3 has 14 amino acids. The germline V and J ends were trimmed by 0 bases and 9 bases, with 13 bases remaining between them. The sequenced sample consisted of blood. This TCR derives from a girl aged 2 to 17 with multiple sclerosis. This chain links TRBV5-1 with TRBJ2-1, with D unresolved. In DNA, the CDR3 is TGCGCCAGCAGCTTGGAATCGGTACCTAGTGAGCAGTTCTTC. Encoded protein: CASSLESVPSEQFF.